The next 9 T cell receptor beta chains were all read from a single sample in a study of T cell responses to AZD1222 COVID-19 vaccine. This table comes from immunoSEQ multiplex PCR, and its TCRdb copy is limited to in-frame clones, with some not included. The sample holds tens of thousands of clones, roughly 85% seen once. The specimen comprised peripheral blood, sampled 28 days after the second AZD1222 dose. These receptors came from an adult who received the AZD1222 COVID-19 vaccine.

The gene calls are TRBV7-3 and TRBJ1-1; D remains unclear. V was clipped by 0 bases and J by 7 bases, with 9 bases between them. This CDR3 is built from 13 residues. Germline-derived CDR1 and CDR2 are SGHTA and FQGTGA. The chain's CDR3 is CASSLTVRSEAFF. The CDR3 DNA reads TGTGCCAGCAGCTTAACGGTAAGAAGTGAAGCTTTCTTT.

This clone appeared a single time. The chain has TRBV6-5 and TRBJ2-7; maybe TRBD2 (5 bases). Deletions cut 3 bases from V and 0 bases from J, with 12 bases between. Germline CDR1 reads MNHEY; CDR2 reads SVGAGI. The CDR3 length is 15 residues. The CDR3 sequence: CASSYTIRGSYEQYF. The CDR3 nucleotides read TGTGCCAGCAGTTATACAATCCGGGGCTCCTACGAGCAGTACTTC.

V gene TRBV11-2 combines with J gene TRBJ1-3; D gene unclear. Between the trimmed V and J ends, which lost 5 bases and 3 bases, there was a span of 8 bases. Germline lookup yields CDR1 SGHAT and CDR2 FQNNGV. The CDR3 consists of 13 residues. CDR3 sequence reads: CASSEGFGNTIYF. The CDR3 DNA follows: TGTGCCAGCAGCGAGGGTTTTGGAAACACCATATATTTT.

This clone was counted between two and nine times. This sequence joins TRBV6-5 and TRBJ1-1; 11 bases agree with TRBD1. The CDR3 consists of 15 residues. V trimming: 6 bases; J trimming: 1 base; junction bases outside the gene matches: 4. Germline V CDR1 and CDR2: MNHEY, SVGAGI. CDR3 nucleotide sequence: TGTGCCAGCAGCGGACAGGGGGCGGGGAACACTGAAGCTTTCTTT. Amino acids: CASSGQGAGNTEAFF.

The rearrangement links TRBV29-1 to TRBJ2-1; 9 bases map to TRBD2. V lost 8 bases and J lost 7; bases outside the gene matches: 9. Germline V gene sequence: CDR1 SQVTM, CDR2 ANQGSEA. This CDR3 region has 13 residues. DNA for the CDR3: TGCAGCCTCGAGCGGGGGGTGGGAAATGAGCAGTTCTTC. This encodes CSLERGVGNEQFF.

The V call is TRBV10-2, the J call TRBJ1-1, with D unclear. Trimming pared 11 bases from V and 4 bases from J, leaving 20 bases between. CDR1 WSHSY and CDR2 SAAADI come from the germline V gene. The CDR3 length is 14 residues. CDR3 DNA: TGCGCCGCAGCGGGAGGAGGAAAGAGCACTGAAGCTTTCTTT. Residues: CAAAGGGKSTEAFF.

The CDR3 bases are TGCGCCAGCAGCCAAGAAGGTTGGACTAGCGGGAGAAATGAGCAGTTCTTC. Encoded protein: CASSQEGWTSGRNEQFF. V is TRBV4-1 and J is TRBJ2-1, with 13 positions matching TRBD2. The junction had 6 bases not matched to a gene; V was cut back by 0 bases and J by 7 bases. The germline V gene encodes CDR1 MGHRA and CDR2 YSYEKL. The CDR3 sequence is 17 residues long.

This sequence joins TRBV7-3 and TRBJ2-2, with D perhaps TRBD1 (6 bases). Trimming left V 5 bases short and J 3 bases short, with 10 bases between. Germline-derived CDR1 and CDR2 are SGHTA and FQGTGA. The CDR3 totals 14 residues. The CDR3 coding sequence is TGTGCCAGCAGCGTCGGACAGCACACCGGGGAGCTGTTTTTT. Protein: CASSVGQHTGELFF.

In nucleotides, the CDR3 is TGTGCCAGCAGCCAGGACAGGGGAAATGAAAAACTGTTTTTT. It is translated as CASSQDRGNEKLFF. V and J are TRBV21-1 and TRBJ1-4; the table's D call, TRBD1, was not checked against the DNA. TRBV21-1 is a pseudogene segment. The CDR3 consists of 14 residues.